This TCR beta chain was identified in a study of blood T cells in healthy people across ages. Alongside a J-beta primer mix, a sample-barcoded 5' primer served in a second PCR lasting roughly 6 to 12 cycles. Through a template-switch adaptor with 12 random nucleotides, each cDNA molecule received a tag. TCRdb redid the calling of the 5' RACE reads with MiXCR, one entry per CDR3 protein. The table has approximately 800,000 distinct CDR3 sequences, around 24% seen once. Trimming removed 6 bases from V and 14 bases from J, with 27 bases in between. This CDR3 region has 15 residues. The same data also went into a second study, on T cells of mothers and their children.

Source material: blood. The chain uses TRBV12-3 or TRBV12-4 and TRBJ2-3; perhaps TRBD2 as D (6 bases). The TCR was taken from a boy younger than 18 in good health. CDR3 in amino acids: CASSPGSEGPTLLYF. CDR3 DNA: TGTGCCAGCAGCCCCGGATCGGAGGGGCCCACCTTATTGTATTTT.